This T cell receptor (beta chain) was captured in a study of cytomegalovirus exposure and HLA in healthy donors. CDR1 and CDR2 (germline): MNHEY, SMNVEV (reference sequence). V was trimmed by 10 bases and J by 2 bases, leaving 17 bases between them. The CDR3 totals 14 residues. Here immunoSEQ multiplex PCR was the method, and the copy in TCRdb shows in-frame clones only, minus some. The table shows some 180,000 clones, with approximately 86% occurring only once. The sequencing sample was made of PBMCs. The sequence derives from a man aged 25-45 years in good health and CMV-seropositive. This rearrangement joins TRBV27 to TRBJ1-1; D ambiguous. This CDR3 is CATKSGRTNTEAFF. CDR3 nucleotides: TGTGCCACAAAATCGGGCAGGACCAACACTGAAGCTTTCTTT.